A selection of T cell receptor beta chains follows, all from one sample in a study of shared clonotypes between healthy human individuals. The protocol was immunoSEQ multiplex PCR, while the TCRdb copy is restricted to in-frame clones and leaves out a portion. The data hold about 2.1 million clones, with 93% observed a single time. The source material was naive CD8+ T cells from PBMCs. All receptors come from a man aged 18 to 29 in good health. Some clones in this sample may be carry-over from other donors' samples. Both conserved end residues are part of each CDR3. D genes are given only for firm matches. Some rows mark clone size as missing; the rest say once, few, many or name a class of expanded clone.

TGTGCCACGCAGACAGGGGGCCTGAACACTGAAGCTTTCTTT,CATQTGGLNTEAFF,few,TRBV10-3,TRBJ1-1,TRBD1
TGTGCCGGAACTTTGGGAGGGACAACGTACAATGAGCAGTTCTTC,CAGTLGGTTYNEQFF,NA,TRBV7-9,TRBJ2-1,NA
TGCGCCAGCAGCTTGGGGGCAGGCCAAGGCTATGGCTACACCTTC,CASSLGAGQGYGYTF,NA,TRBV5-1,TRBJ1-2,NA
TGTGCCAGCAGCACGACAGACAGGGGGCACTACGAGCAGTACTTC,CASSTTDRGHYEQYF,NA,TRBV5-4,TRBJ2-7,TRBD1
TGCAGTGGGCGGGAAGTCTACGAGCAGTACTTC,CSGREVYEQYF,NA,TRBV20-1,TRBJ2-7,NA
TGTGCCAGCGGAGCTCGTGAGGGCAGGCGCGAGCAGTACTTC,CASGAREGRREQYF,few,TRBV25-1,TRBJ2-7,NA
TGTGCCAGTAGTTTCGACTCGACACTGCTTGGCTATGGCTACACCTTC,CASSFDSTLLGYGYTF,NA,TRBV19,TRBJ1-2,NA
TGTGCCAGCAGCTATCGGACAGGGGCCCCCCAACTCGTTAACAATGAGCAGTTCTTC,CASSYRTGAPQLVNNEQFF,NA,TRBV7-3,TRBJ2-1,TRBD1
TGTGCCAGCAGTTACGACCCATCCAGCAGCTATGGCTACACCTTC,CASSYDPSSSYGYTF,NA,TRBV6-5,TRBJ1-2,NA
TGCGCCAGCAGCCAAGATGGTGAGGGACCTAGCACAGATACGCAGTATTTT,CASSQDGEGPSTDTQYF,once,TRBV4-3,TRBJ2-3,NA
TGTGCCTCAATGCGGGCCGACTCCTACGAGCAGTACTTC,CASMRADSYEQYF,NA,TRBV12-5,TRBJ2-7,NA
TGTGCCAGCAGTGAGGTCCTCGGGGTCACTGAAGCTTTCTTT,CASSEVLGVTEAFF,NA,TRBV28,TRBJ1-1,NA
TGTGCCACCTTTGGACAGGGGGCCTTCGAGCAGTACTTC,CATFGQGAFEQYF,NA,TRBV2,TRBJ2-7,TRBD1
TGCGCCAGCAGCCCCCGTTCAGTAGCGGGACCCTACAATGAGCAGTTCTTC,CASSPRSVAGPYNEQFF,once,TRBV4-1,TRBJ2-1,TRBD2
TGTGCCAGCACCACCGGGACAGCCTCCTACAATGAGCAGTTCTTC,CASTTGTASYNEQFF,NA,TRBV6-5,TRBJ2-1,TRBD1
TGCGCCAGCAGCTTGGAGTCTAGCGGGAGTTTATCCTACAATGAGCAGTTCTTC,CASSLESSGSLSYNEQFF,NA,TRBV5-1,TRBJ2-1,TRBD2
TGTGCCAGCAGCCCTGGACAGGGCGGTTGGTATGAGCAGTTCTTC,CASSPGQGGWYEQFF,NA,TRBV2,TRBJ2-1,TRBD1
TGCAGCGTTGCCTCCGGGGGCTGGGGCACTGAAGCTTTCTTT,CSVASGGWGTEAFF,NA,TRBV29-1,TRBJ1-1,NA
TGTGCCAGCAGTGGAGACGAGATTCGCAATCAGCCCCAGCATTTT,CASSGDEIRNQPQHF,NA,TRBV2,TRBJ1-5,NA
TGTGCCAGCAGCTTTAGCACGGCCGAAGCTAACTATGGCTACACCTTC,CASSFSTAEANYGYTF,NA,TRBV7-9,TRBJ1-2,NA
TGTGCCAGCAGCTTAGGGACAGGGGATGGCTACACCTTC,CASSLGTGDGYTF,NA,TRBV7-9,TRBJ1-2,TRBD1
TGTGCCAGCAGCGTAGTAGACAGGCCCTACGAGCAGTACTTC,CASSVVDRPYEQYF,NA,TRBV9,TRBJ2-7,NA
TGTGCCAGCAGCTTACCCAGGGGAGGAAACGAGCAGTACTTC,CASSLPRGGNEQYF,NA,TRBV7-9,TRBJ2-7,NA
TGTGCCAGTAGTGGAGTCGGCATCACCCGGGATGAGCAGTTCTTC,CASSGVGITRDEQFF,once,TRBV19,TRBJ2-1,NA
TGTGCCATCAGTGGAGGCCAGGGCGTCGAGCAGTACTTC,CAISGGQGVEQYF,NA,TRBV10-3,TRBJ2-7,NA
TGTGCCAGCAGCCTCAACCACGAGCAGTACTTC,CASSLNHEQYF,NA,TRBV11-2,TRBJ2-7,NA